The rows below give T cell receptor beta chains drawn from one sample of a study of cytomegalovirus exposure and HLA in healthy donors. The assay was immunoSEQ multiplex PCR, and TCRdb's table has in-frame clones only and misses some. The sample lists 110,000 to 150,000 clones, 75% to 80% occurring once. Sample: PBMCs. These receptors were taken from a male donor in good health and CMV-seronegative. CDR3s include the opening cysteine and the closing phenylalanine or tryptophan. Fields, in order: J gene, D gene, clone size, V gene, CDR3 protein, CDR3 DNA. D genes are given only for firm matches. Where a row states a size, it is once, few, many or the class of an expanded clone; other rows omit it.

j_call: TRBJ1-5; d_call: TRBD1; clone_size: -; v_call: TRBV2; cdr3_aa: CASRTTFDGGTGPSLAQPQHF; cdr3_nt: TGTGCCAGCAGGACAACTTTTGATGGAGGGACAGGGCCCTCTCTGGCCCAGCCCCAGCATTTT
j_call: TRBJ2-5; d_call: -; clone_size: -; v_call: TRBV27; cdr3_aa: CASSSRTVPGETQYF; cdr3_nt: TGTGCCAGCAGTTCACGGACAGTCCCGGGAGAGACCCAGTACTTC
j_call: TRBJ2-1; d_call: -; clone_size: -; v_call: TRBV15; cdr3_aa: CATSRDASSYNEQFF; cdr3_nt: TGTGCCACCAGCAGAGATGCGAGCTCCTACAATGAGCAGTTCTTC
j_call: TRBJ1-1; d_call: -; clone_size: -; v_call: TRBV4-1; cdr3_aa: CASNRIGQKNTEAFF; cdr3_nt: TGCGCCAGCAACCGGATTGGACAGAAGAACACTGAAGCTTTCTTT
j_call: TRBJ2-5; d_call: -; clone_size: -; v_call: TRBV6-5; cdr3_aa: CASSYFTGSETQYF; cdr3_nt: TGTGCCAGCAGTTACTTTACAGGTTCCGAGACCCAGTACTTC
j_call: TRBJ2-1; d_call: TRBD1; clone_size: -; v_call: TRBV4-2; cdr3_aa: CASSHDRGSYNEQFF; cdr3_nt: TGTGCCAGCAGCCACGACAGGGGGTCCTACAATGAGCAGTTCTTC
j_call: TRBJ2-2; d_call: TRBD2; clone_size: -; v_call: TRBV9; cdr3_aa: CASSVLPSGNGELFF; cdr3_nt: TGTGCCAGCAGCGTATTACCTAGCGGGAACGGGGAGCTGTTTTTT
j_call: TRBJ1-1; d_call: -; clone_size: -; v_call: TRBV30; cdr3_aa: CAWSVRGGARAFF; cdr3_nt: TGTGCCTGGAGTGTACGGGGGGGGGCGCGGGCTTTCTTT
j_call: TRBJ1-1; d_call: TRBD1; clone_size: once; v_call: TRBV7-9; cdr3_aa: CASSSRQGGNTEAFF; cdr3_nt: TGTGCCAGCAGCAGCAGACAGGGGGGGAACACTGAAGCTTTCTTT
j_call: TRBJ2-1; d_call: -; clone_size: once; v_call: TRBV5-1; cdr3_aa: CASSLGGSSYNEQFF; cdr3_nt: TGCGCCAGCAGCTTGGGAGGTAGCTCCTACAATGAGCAGTTCTTC
j_call: TRBJ2-7; d_call: TRBD1; clone_size: once; v_call: TRBV12-5; cdr3_aa: CASGLTTGVEQYF; cdr3_nt: TGTGCTAGTGGTTTGACAACAGGGGTCGAGCAGTACTTC
j_call: TRBJ1-2; d_call: -; clone_size: -; v_call: TRBV4-3; cdr3_aa: CASSQDRGPRVYTF; cdr3_nt: TGCGCCAGCAGCCAAGACAGGGGCCCCCGCGTTTACACCTTC
j_call: TRBJ1-2; d_call: -; clone_size: -; v_call: TRBV2; cdr3_aa: CASRNVVDTNYGYTF; cdr3_nt: TGTGCCAGCAGAAATGTAGTGGACACTAACTATGGCTACACCTTC
j_call: TRBJ1-4; d_call: -; clone_size: -; v_call: TRBV25-1; cdr3_aa: CASSAQGSTNEKLFF; cdr3_nt: TGTGCCAGCAGTGCCCAGGGATCAACTAATGAAAAACTGTTTTTT
j_call: TRBJ1-1; d_call: -; clone_size: -; v_call: TRBV25-1; cdr3_aa: CASSESAGTEAFF; cdr3_nt: TGTGCCAGCAGTGAATCGGCAGGGACTGAAGCTTTCTTT